A single count supports the clone carrying this T cell receptor (beta chain). Its antigen is still unknown. The sample is drawn from a study of cytomegalovirus exposure and HLA in healthy donors. General observations from the study: Cytomegalovirus-associated status was assigned to about 170 TCR beta chains. CMV antigen specificity of three CMV-associated chains was confirmed in vitro. The classifier was said to identify cytomegalovirus status with high specificity and sensitivity.

Method: immunoSEQ multiplex PCR; TCRdb's copy keeps in-frame clones and lacks some. The table includes 150,000 to 200,000 clones, roughly 82% detected once. V was shortened by 5 bases and J by 4 bases, with 5 bases between the two germline ends. The CDR3 sequence is 11 residues long. Germline V gene lookup returns CDR1 SGHTA and CDR2 FQGNSA. This receptor was taken from a woman between 18 and 30 years old in good health and CMV-seronegative. The specimen sequenced was PBMCs. The rearrangement uses TRBV7-2 and TRBJ2-5; no firm D call. The CDR3 loop reads CASSRRETQYF. CDR3 coding DNA: TGTGCCAGCAGCCGCAGAGAGACCCAGTACTTC.